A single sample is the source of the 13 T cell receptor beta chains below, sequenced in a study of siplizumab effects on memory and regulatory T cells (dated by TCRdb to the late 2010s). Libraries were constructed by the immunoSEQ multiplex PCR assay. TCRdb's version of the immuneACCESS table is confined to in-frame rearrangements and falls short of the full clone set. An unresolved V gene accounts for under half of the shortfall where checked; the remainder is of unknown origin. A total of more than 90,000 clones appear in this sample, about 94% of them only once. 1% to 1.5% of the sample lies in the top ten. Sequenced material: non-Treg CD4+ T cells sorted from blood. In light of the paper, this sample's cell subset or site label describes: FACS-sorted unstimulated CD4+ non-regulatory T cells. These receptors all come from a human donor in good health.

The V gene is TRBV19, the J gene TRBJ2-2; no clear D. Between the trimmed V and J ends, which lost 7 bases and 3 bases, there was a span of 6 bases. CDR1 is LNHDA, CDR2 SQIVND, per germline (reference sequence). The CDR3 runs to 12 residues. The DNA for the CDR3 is TGTGCCAGTACACCTTACACCGGGGAGCTGTTTTTT. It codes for CASTPYTGELFF.

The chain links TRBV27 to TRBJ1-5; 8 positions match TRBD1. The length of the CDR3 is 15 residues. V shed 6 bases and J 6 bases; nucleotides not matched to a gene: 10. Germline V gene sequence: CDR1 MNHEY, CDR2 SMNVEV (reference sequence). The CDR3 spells CASRYSGGAFQPQHF. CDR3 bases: TGTGCCAGCAGATATTCAGGGGGCGCTTTTCAGCCCCAGCATTTT.

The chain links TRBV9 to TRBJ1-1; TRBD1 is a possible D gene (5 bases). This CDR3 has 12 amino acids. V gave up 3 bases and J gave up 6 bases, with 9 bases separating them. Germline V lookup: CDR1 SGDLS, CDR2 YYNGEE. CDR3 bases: TGTGCCAGCAGCGGCACAGGCGCTGAAGCTTTCTTT. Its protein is CASSGTGAEAFF. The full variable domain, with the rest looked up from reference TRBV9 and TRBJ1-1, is DSGVTQTPKHLITATGQRVTLRCSPRSGDLSVYWYQQSLDQGLQFLIQYYNGEERAKGNILERFSAQQFPDLHSELNLSSLELGDSALYFCASSGTGAEAFFGQGTRLTVV.

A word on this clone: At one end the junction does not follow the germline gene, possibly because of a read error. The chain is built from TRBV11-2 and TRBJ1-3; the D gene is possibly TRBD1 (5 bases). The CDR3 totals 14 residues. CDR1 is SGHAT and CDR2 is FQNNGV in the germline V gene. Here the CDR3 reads CASSLDSFADTIYF. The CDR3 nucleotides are TGTGCCAGCAGCCTAGACAGTTTTGCGGACACCATATATTTT.

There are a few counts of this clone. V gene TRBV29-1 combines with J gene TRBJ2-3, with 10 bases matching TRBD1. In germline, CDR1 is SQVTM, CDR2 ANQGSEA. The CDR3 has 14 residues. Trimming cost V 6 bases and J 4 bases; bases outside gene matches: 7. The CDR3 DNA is TGCAGCGTGGAGACAGGGGGCATAGCAGATACGCAGTATTTT. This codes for CSVETGGIADTQYF.

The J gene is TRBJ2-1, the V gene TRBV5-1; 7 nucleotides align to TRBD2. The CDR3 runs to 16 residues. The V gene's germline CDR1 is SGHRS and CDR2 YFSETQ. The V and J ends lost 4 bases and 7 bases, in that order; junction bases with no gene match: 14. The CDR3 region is CASSPLGGTRVNEQFF. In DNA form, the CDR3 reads TGCGCCAGCAGCCCCCTGGGGGGGACTCGTGTAAATGAGCAGTTCTTC.

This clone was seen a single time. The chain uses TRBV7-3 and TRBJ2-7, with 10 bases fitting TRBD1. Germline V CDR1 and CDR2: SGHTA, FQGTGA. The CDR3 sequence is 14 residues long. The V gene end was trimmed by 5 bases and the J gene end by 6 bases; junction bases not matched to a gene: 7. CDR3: CASSQTGGHGEQYF. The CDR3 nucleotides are TGTGCCAGCAGCCAGACAGGGGGCCACGGCGAGCAGTACTTC.

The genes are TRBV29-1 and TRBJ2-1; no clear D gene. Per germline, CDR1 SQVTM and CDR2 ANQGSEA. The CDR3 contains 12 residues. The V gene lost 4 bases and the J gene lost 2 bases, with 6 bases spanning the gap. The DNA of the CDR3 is TGCAGCGTTGTCCGTACCTACAATGAGCAGTTCTTC. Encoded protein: CSVVRTYNEQFF.

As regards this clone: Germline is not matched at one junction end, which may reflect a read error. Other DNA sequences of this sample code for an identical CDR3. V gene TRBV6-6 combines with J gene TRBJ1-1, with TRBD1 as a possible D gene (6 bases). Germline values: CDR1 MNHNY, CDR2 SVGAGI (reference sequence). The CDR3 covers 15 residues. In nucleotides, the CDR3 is TGTGCCAGCAGTTACTCCCAAACAGGGAACACTGAGGCTTTCTTT. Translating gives CASSYSQTGNTEAFF.

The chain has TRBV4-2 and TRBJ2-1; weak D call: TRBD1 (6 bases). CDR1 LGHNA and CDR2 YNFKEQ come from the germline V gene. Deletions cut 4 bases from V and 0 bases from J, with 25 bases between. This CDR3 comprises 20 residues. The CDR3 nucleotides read TGTGCCAGCAGCCGGACTCCCGATGGGGGCGCGGATAGCTCCTACAATGAGCAGTTCTTC. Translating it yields CASSRTPDGGADSSYNEQFF.

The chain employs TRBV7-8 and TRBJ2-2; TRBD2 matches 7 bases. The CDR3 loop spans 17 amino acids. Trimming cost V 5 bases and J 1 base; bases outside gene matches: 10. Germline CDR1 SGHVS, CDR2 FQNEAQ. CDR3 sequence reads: CASSAQLERENTGELFF. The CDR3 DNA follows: TGTGCCAGCAGCGCACAGTTAGAGCGGGAGAACACCGGGGAGCTGTTTTTT.

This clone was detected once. CDR3 sequence (DNA): TGCAGTGCTCAATTGACAGATACGCAGTATTTT. Protein product: CSAQLTDTQYF. The rearrangement links TRBV20-1 to TRBJ2-3, with unresolved D. Germline lookup yields CDR1 DFQATT and CDR2 SNEGSKA (reference sequence). The V and J ends lost 5 bases and 3 bases respectively, with 6 bases between them. The CDR3 spans 11 residues.

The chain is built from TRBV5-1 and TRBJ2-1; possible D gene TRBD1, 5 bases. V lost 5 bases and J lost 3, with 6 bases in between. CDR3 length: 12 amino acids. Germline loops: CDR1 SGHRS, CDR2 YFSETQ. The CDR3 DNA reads TGCGCCAGCAGACAGGACTACAATGAGCAGTTCTTC. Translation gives CASRQDYNEQFF.